The sequence of this T cell receptor (beta chain) was determined in a study of T cell changes during pregnancy in multiple sclerosis. TCRdb's copy holds only in-frame clones and misses some; the assay was immunoSEQ multiplex PCR. Found here are about 57,000 clones, approximately 90% of them singletons; the top ten hold about 3.8%. The CDR3 has 15 residues. Looked up from germline, CDR1 is KGHSH and CDR2 is LQKENI. Trimming left V 5 bases short and J 5 bases short, with 16 bases between. Specimen: peripheral blood, collected after pregnancy. The V and J genes are TRBV18 and TRBJ2-1; D remains ambiguous. The receptor was isolated from a female donor in good health, enrolled as a control in a pregnancy study. CDR3 nucleotide sequence: TGTGCCAGCTCATCTGACATATTTTCAAACAATGAGCAGTTCTTC. Protein sequence: CASSSDIFSNNEQFF.